This T cell receptor beta chain comes out of a study of blood T cells in healthy people across ages. This CDR3 region has 15 residues. V lost 0 bases to trimming and J lost 2 bases, with 12 bases between them. CDR1 is SGHDT, CDR2 YYEEEE, per germline. Isolation yielded PBMCs, at least 6 million per sample, in every case. Then a second PCR, running roughly 7 to 11 cycles, was carried out with a sample-barcoded 5' primer and a J-beta primer mix. One entry per CDR3 protein, called by TCRdb with MiXCR from the 5' RACE reads. This table holds 600,000 to 900,000 distinct CDR3 sequences, 20% to 30% found once. Details on this clonotype: Antigen: not known.

The study's findings and limits: Naive CD4+ cell counts and diversity both ran higher in long-lived than in aged donors.

The same data also went into a second study, on T cells of mothers and their children. From that study: The donor cohort consisted of three healthy Caucasian mothers and their six children. Each mother yielded more than 9.5 million TCR beta CDR3 reads. Each child yielded several million reads.

This TCR was sampled from a boy aged 5 to 17 in good health. The specimen was blood. This chain connects TRBV5-6 to TRBJ2-7; unclear D gene. DNA of the CDR3: TGTGCCAGCAGCTTGGAGGTCGGGCGGCCCTACGAGCAGTACTTC. Translated, it gives CASSLEVGRPYEQYF.